The entry below gives a single T cell receptor (beta chain) sequence along with its context. The antigen is not known. This specimen belongs to a study of cytomegalovirus exposure and HLA in healthy donors. Findings and limits, study-wide: Previous analysis showed most TCR beta V segments were productive about 90% or about 30% of the time. Later work found most CMV-associated TCR beta chains apparently HLA-restricted. Analysis was carried out at a later point, and it linked a missense DCLRE1C variant to TCR beta V- and J-gene trimming.

Primers: 60 Vbeta forward and 13 Jbeta reverse. TCRdb keeps only in-frame clones here, not all; method: immunoSEQ multiplex PCR. The data hold some 130,000 clones, with around 80% observed a single time. The TCR was taken from a man aged 40-49 years in good health and CMV-seropositive. Input material: PBMCs.

CDR3 nucleotide sequence: TGTGCCAGCAGTAAACGGACTCTAGCGGGAGACCCTTACAATGAGCAGTTCTTC. As protein: CASSKRTLAGDPYNEQFF. This chain uses TRBV28 with TRBJ2-1, with 10 bases aligning to TRBD2. The CDR3 spans 18 residues. Germline-derived CDR1 and CDR2 are MDHEN and SYDVKM. J lost 4 bases, V lost 5 bases, and 14 bases had no gene match.